This TCR beta chain stems from a study of blood T cells in healthy people across ages. This clonotype was picked up a small number of times. With a J-beta primer mix and a sample-barcoded 5' primer, a second PCR ran about 7 to 12 cycles. TCRdb called the 5' RACE reads again in MiXCR, with one record for every CDR3 protein. The table lists about 1.4 million distinct CDR3 sequences, approximately 59% of them singletons. The receptor's source is a man aged 18 to 29 in good health. Sample: blood.

CDR3 sequence reads: CSALRGAGEGEQYF. CDR3 in DNA: TGCAGTGCTCTCCGGGGAGCGGGAGAAGGCGAGCAGTACTTC. The chain couples TRBV20-1 to TRBJ2-7; 8 nucleotides line up with TRBD2. J gave up 6 bases and V 5 bases, and 12 bases lay outside the gene matches. CDR3 size: 14 residues. Looked up from germline, CDR1 is DFQATT and CDR2 is SNEGSKA (reference sequence).